This TCR beta chain was obtained from a study of CD4 T cells in relation to SARS-CoV-2 and coronaviruses listed by TCRdb under 2021. Context from the whole study: In the ViraFEST assay, PBMCs were cultured with antigen for nine to ten days, after which TCR beta CDR3s were sequenced to identify clonal expansions specific to the antigen. HLA restriction was mapped for shared crossreactive spike epitopes using patient-derived lymphoblastoid cell lines. An HIV-1 Nef peptide pool or a culture without peptide was used as the negative reference condition. For other donors in the study, expansion assays were sequenced with a different, Illumina-based TCR-beta assay. Samples from a few pre-COVID donors and the naive versus memory experiments were sequenced with the Adaptive Biotechnologies TCR-sequencing kit; other data were Illumina-based. Memory CD4+ T cell crossreactivity between SARS-CoV-2 and common cold coronavirus spike proteins was assessed at the TCR clonotype level in the study. Here is what the overall study found, with its caveats: Crossreactive clones showed significantly weaker SARS-CoV-2-driven expansion than monoreactive clones, consistent with antigenic imprinting. Memory CD4+ clonotypes crossrecognizing SARS-CoV-2 and at least one common cold coronavirus spike were found in roughly 65% of donors. Crossreactivity analysis centred on spike protein, so crossreactivity against other viral proteins was not assessed. Pre-pandemic and post-infection samples were not both contributed by any donor, so tracing of the source of pre-existing responses was limited. Small numbers of patients and of tested TCRs were a limitation of the study.

The library was generated by the immunoSEQ multiplex PCR assay. The original pipeline was this. During preprocessing, nonproductive sequences were removed, as were CDR3s that did not start with C, did not end with F or W, or were shorter than 7 amino acids. The MANAFEST web app identified antigen-specific clonotypes based on expansion compared with the reference and other culture wells. To be counted as positive, a clone had to show significant expansion compared with the reference culture, at an FDR below 0.05, in 2 of 3 replicate wells. Positive clones also required significant expansion versus all other tandem wells and an odds ratio above 5. Pairwise Levenshtein distance, computed with the stringdist R package after three terminal residues were trimmed from each end, was used as the measure of CDR3 homology. Sourced from immuneACCESS, this table was stored by TCRdb with only in-frame sequences that have V and J called. A share of the clones is absent; for the studies checked, an unresolved V gene accounts for under half, and the remainder has no known explanation. Clone size and the V and J calls come from that table; the DNA yielded D and trimming. This sample has 26,000 or so clones in its table, and about 70% of those were observed once. Roughly 25% of the sample rests with the top ten.

CD4+ T cells from unexposed donors were collected before the COVID-19 pandemic (2011-2018). The EasySep CD4+ T cell isolation kit was used to isolate CD4+ T cells once the cultures had run for 10 to 11 days. As cell number allowed, CD4+ T cells from unexposed donors were tested for reactivity to SARS-CoV-2 S and N and to four common cold coronavirus spike pools. Each well held 1.5 million to 2.5 million PBMCs cultured in IMDM containing roughly 5% human AB serum and approximately 9.3 IU/ml IL-2. Half of the culture medium was replaced with fresh IL-2-containing medium on days 3 and 7. In general, every peptide culture condition was set up in three replicate wells. The leukapheresis product for the unexposed donors was obtained through commercial purchase. PBMCs were isolated from leukapheresis product or whole blood by Ficoll-Paque PLUS gradient centrifugation. The PBMCs went either fresh into the expansion assay or into cryopreservation at -140 degrees C. The QIAamp Micro DNA Kit was used to extract genomic DNA from the CD4+ T cells.

The CDR3 goes from the cysteine to the phenylalanine over 13 residues. The sequence is cut down to CDR3 DNA, 39 bases in frame from base 1. Per the germline V gene (reference sequence), GTSNPN is the CDR1 and SVGIG is the CDR2. V loses 0 bases of germline sequence and J loses 0 bases, and the interval between the two ends is 3 bases. Regarding this clone: Its recognized antigen is unknown. Base qualities are not recorded, but no much larger clone differs from it by a single base.

Material: CD4+ T cells from PBMCs, cultured in vitro. The TCR comes from a human donor in good health. The rearrangement joined TRBV30 to TRBJ1-5; the D gene cannot be resolved reliably. The CDR3 sequence is CAWSVRSNQPQHF. At the DNA level, the sequence is TGTGCCTGGAGTGTACGTAGCAATCAGCCCCAGCATTTT.